This T cell receptor (beta chain) is from a study of PD-1 blockade in classical Hodgkin lymphoma. Time point meaning: cycle 4 day 1 (C4D1), after more than five weeks of nivolumab. Relapse was seen in all patients after autologous stem cell transplantation, and brentuximab vedotin exposure was variable. Germline values: CDR1 ENHRY, CDR2 SYGVKD. This CDR3 is 13 amino acids long. The V gene lost 7 bases and the J gene lost 3 bases, with 11 bases spanning the gap. TCRdb's copy holds only in-frame clones and misses some; the assay was immunoSEQ multiplex PCR. The sample consists of some 93,000 clones, roughly 73% of them appearing once.

Material: peripheral blood mononuclear cells (PBMCs), obtained before the fourth cycle of nivolumab. This clonotype was obtained from a human donor with classical Hodgkin lymphoma. The rearrangement links TRBV10-3 to TRBJ2-3; no firm D call. This CDR3 is CAITKYLTDTQYF. The DNA of the CDR3 is TGTGCCATCACCAAATACCTAACAGATACGCAGTATTTT.